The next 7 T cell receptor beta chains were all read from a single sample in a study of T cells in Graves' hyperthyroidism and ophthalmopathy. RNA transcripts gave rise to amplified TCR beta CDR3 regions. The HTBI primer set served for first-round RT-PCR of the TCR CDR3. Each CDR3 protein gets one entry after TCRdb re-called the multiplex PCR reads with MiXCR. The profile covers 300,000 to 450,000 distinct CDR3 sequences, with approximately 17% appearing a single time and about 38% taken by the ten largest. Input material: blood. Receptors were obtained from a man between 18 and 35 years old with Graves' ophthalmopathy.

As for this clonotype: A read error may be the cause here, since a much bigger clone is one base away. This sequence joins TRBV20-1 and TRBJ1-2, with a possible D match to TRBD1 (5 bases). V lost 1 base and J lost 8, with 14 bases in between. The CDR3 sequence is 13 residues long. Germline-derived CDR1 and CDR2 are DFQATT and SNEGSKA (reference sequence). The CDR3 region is CSARGGGVRGYTF. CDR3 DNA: TGCAGTGCTAGAGGCGGGGGAGTGCGGGGCTACACCTTC.

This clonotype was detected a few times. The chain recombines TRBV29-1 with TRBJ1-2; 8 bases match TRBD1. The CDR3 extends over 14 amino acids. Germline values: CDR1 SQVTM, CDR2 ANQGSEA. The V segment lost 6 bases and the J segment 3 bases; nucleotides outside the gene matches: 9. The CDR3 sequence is CSVRRDRLDYGYTF. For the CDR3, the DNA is TGCAGCGTCCGAAGGGACAGGCTAGACTATGGCTACACCTTC.

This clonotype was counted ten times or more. CDR3: CASSSLQSLYTEAFF. DNA for the CDR3: TGTGCCAGCAGTTCCTTGCAGTCATTATACACTGAAGCTTTCTTT. The chain combines TRBV28 with TRBJ1-1; D gene unclear. V was pared by 4 bases and J by 3 bases, with 15 bases between. CDR1 and CDR2 from the germline V gene are MDHEN and SYDVKM. This CDR3 region has 15 residues. Together with reference TRBV28 and TRBJ1-1, the CDR3 gives the full variable domain: DVKVTQSSRYLVKRTGEKVFLECVQDMDHENMFWYRQDPGLGLRLIYFSYDVKMKEKGDIPEGYSVSREKKERFSLILESASTNQTSMYLCASSSLQSLYTEAFFGQGTRLTVV.

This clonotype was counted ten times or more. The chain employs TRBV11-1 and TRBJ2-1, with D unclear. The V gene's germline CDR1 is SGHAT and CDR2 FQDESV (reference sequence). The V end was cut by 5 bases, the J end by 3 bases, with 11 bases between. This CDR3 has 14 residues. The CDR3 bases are TGTGCCAGCAGCGCTCAACGCCTCTACAATGAGCAGTTCTTC. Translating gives CASSAQRLYNEQFF.

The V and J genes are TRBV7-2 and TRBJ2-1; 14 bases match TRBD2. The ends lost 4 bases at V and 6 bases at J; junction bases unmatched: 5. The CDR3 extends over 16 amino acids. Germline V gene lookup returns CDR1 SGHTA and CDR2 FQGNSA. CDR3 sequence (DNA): TGTGCCAGCAGCTCCTGGACTAGCGGGAGGTCCAATGAGCAGTTCTTC. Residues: CASSSWTSGRSNEQFF.

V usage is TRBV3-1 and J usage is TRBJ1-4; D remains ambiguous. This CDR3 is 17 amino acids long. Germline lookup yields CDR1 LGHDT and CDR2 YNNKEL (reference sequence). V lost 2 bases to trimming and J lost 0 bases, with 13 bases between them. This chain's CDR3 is CASSQFEIRATNEKLFF. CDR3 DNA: TGTGCCAGCAGCCAATTTGAAATTCGCGCAACTAATGAAAAACTGTTTTTT.

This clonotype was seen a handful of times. CDR3 amino acids: CASSYSGNGREKLFF. DNA for the CDR3: TGTGCCAGCAGTTACTCGGGTAATGGAAGAGAAAAACTGTTTTTT. V gene TRBV6-6 combines with J gene TRBJ1-4, with D unclear. The CDR3 has 15 amino acids. CDR1 and CDR2 from the germline V gene are MNHNY and SVGAGI (reference sequence). V lost 0 bases and J lost 8, with 13 bases in between.